This entry lists 6 T cell receptor beta chains sequenced from one sample in a study of human T cells and chemical hapten exposure (dated by TCRdb to about 2021). Per the publication, the time point label means: patch test 1, 2 weeks after DPC sensitization. The treatment or condition label, as the study defines it: therapeutic diphenylcyclopropenone sensitization with weekly scalp DPC. Library preparation was by RACE. Sequencing relied on a NextSeq 500. TCRdb cleaned the public reads at Q25 with fastp, built clones with MiXCR and kept in-frame beta chains. Merged by CDR3 protein, the rows form single entries marked with the most common genes and DNA. Within this sample are some 91,000 distinct CDR3 sequences, with over 10% of them counted one time only. Of the sample, approximately 2% falls within the top ten clones. Sequenced material: whole blood, taken in connection with sensitization to the hapten diphenylcyclopropenone (DPC). These receptors originate from a woman aged 40 to 50 with alopecia areata. Some clones in this sample may be carry-over from other donors' samples.

There are a few counts of this clonotype. This rearrangement joins TRBV9 to TRBJ1-2; D not certain. This CDR3 region has 14 residues. Trimming removed 0 bases from V and 0 bases from J, with 6 bases in between. CDR1 SGDLS and CDR2 YYNGEE come from the germline V gene. CDR3: CASSVGRANYGYTF. The DNA of the CDR3 is TGTGCCAGCAGCGTAGGACGAGCTAACTATGGCTACACCTTC.

The V call is TRBV6-2 or TRBV6-3, the J call TRBJ2-4; TRBD1 matches 7 bases. The CDR3 has 14 amino acids. Germline V gene sequence: CDR1 MNHEY, CDR2 SVGEGT. The J segment lost 9 bases and the V segment lost 6 bases, leaving 11 bases of the junction unmatched. In DNA form, the CDR3 reads TGTGCCAGCAGCCCAAACAGACAGGGTGGCATTCAGTACTTC. Translation gives CASSPNRQGGIQYF.

The CDR3, as DNA: TGTGCCAGCAGCCCGCCTCCCCAGGGACCCTACGAGCAGTACTTC. Its protein product is CASSPPPQGPYEQYF. The chain has TRBV5-5 and TRBJ2-7; the D gene could be TRBD1 or TRBD2 (5 bases each). Deletions cut 4 bases from V and 2 bases from J, with 16 bases between. Germline lookup yields CDR1 SGHKS and CDR2 YYEKEE (reference sequence). This CDR3 spans 15 amino acids.

This sequence joins TRBV28 and TRBJ2-7; 10 bases are shared with TRBD1. CDR3 length: 14 amino acids. The V segment lost 3 bases and the J segment 7 bases; nucleotides outside the gene matches: 6. CDR1 is MDHEN and CDR2 is SYDVKM in the germline V gene. The CDR3 sequence: CASSLGQGYREQYF. The CDR3 DNA follows: TGTGCCAGCAGTTTGGGACAGGGGTATAGGGAGCAGTACTTC.

V and J are TRBV9 and TRBJ1-2; a possible D gene is TRBD1 (5 bases). The CDR3 sequence is 14 residues long. Trimming stripped 4 bases from V and 0 bases from J, with 10 bases between. The germline CDR1 and CDR2 sequences are SGDLS and YYNGEE. The CDR3 is CASSPRTTNYGYTF. The CDR3 DNA is TGTGCCAGCAGCCCCCGGACAACTAACTATGGCTACACCTTC.

To note about this clonotype: An end of the junction differs from the germline gene, which may be a read error. The rearrangement uses TRBV29-1 and TRBJ2-3; 8 nucleotides agree with TRBD1. Looked up from germline, CDR1 is SQVTM and CDR2 is ANQGSEA. This CDR3 spans 14 amino acids. CDR3 sequence: CSVRRGTGTDTQYF. CDR3 in DNA: TGCAGCGTGCGACGGGGGACAGGCACCGATACGCAGTATTTT.